Each of the 9 T cell receptor beta chains below was sequenced from the same sample in a study of blood T cell repertoires in COVID-19. Only in-frame clones appear in the TCRdb table, and some are missing; sequencing was by immunoSEQ multiplex PCR. The profile covers hundreds of thousands of clones, with more than 75% appearing a single time and more than 9% taken by the ten largest. Sequencing was done on a sample of peripheral blood. The receptors here all came from a man over 45 with COVID-19, enrolled during active disease.

The chain employs TRBV7-2 and TRBJ2-3, with TRBD2 matching over 13 bases. With 1 base clipped from V and 2 bases from J, the junction kept 6 bases outside the gene matches. Germline V lookup: CDR1 SGHTA, CDR2 FQGNSA. This CDR3 region has 18 residues. Written as DNA, the CDR3 is TGTGCCAGCAGCTTAGACGGACTAGCGGGGGACCTCACAGATACGCAGTATTTT. It is translated as CASSLDGLAGDLTDTQYF.

V and J are TRBV7-4 and TRBJ1-5; 7 bases are a match to TRBD1. V shed 4 bases, J shed 4 bases, and the junction held 10 bases outside the gene matches. The germline V gene encodes CDR1 SGHVT and CDR2 SQSDAQ. There are 16 residues in the CDR3. CDR3 DNA: TGTGCCAGCAGCTCTCGGTTGACAGGGAGGAATCAGCCCCAGCATTTT. Its protein product is CASSSRLTGRNQPQHF.

The V gene is TRBV7-3, the J gene TRBJ2-1, with 10 bases matching TRBD2. Per germline, CDR1 SGHTA and CDR2 FQGTGA. This CDR3 is built from 14 residues. V was clipped by 5 bases and J by 9 bases; unmatched bases: 7. The CDR3 here is CASSQSSGSSEQFF. In nucleotides, the CDR3 is TGTGCCAGCAGCCAATCTAGCGGGAGCAGTGAGCAGTTCTTC.

CDR3 bases: TGTGCCAGCAGTGAAGGCGTAAATCAGCCCCAGCATTTT. Residues: CASSEGVNQPQHF. The genes are TRBV2 and TRBJ1-5; no clear D. Germline V gene lookup returns CDR1 SNHLY and CDR2 FYNNEI. The V and J ends lost 1 base and 4 bases respectively, with 5 bases between them. CDR3 size: 13 residues.

This sequence joins TRBV6-5 and TRBJ1-3, with D possibly being TRBD1 (5 bases). This CDR3 is built from 15 residues. Germline CDR1 reads MNHEY; CDR2 reads SVGAGI. With 6 bases removed from V and 0 bases from J, the gap between germline ends came to 12 bases. CDR3 DNA sequence: TGTGCCAGCAGGTCTCGGACATCCTCTGGAAACACCATATATTTT. It codes for CASRSRTSSGNTIYF.

There are many counts of this clone. V and J are TRBV5-4 and TRBJ2-1, with D perhaps TRBD2 (6 bases). Germline V gene data show CDR1 as SGHNT and CDR2 as YYREEE (reference sequence). V lost 4 bases to trimming and J lost 4 bases, with 15 bases between them. There are 15 residues in the CDR3. The DNA for the CDR3 is TGTGCCAGCAGCCGCCGGGACTCCTCATACAATGAGCAGTTCTTC. This codes for CASSRRDSSYNEQFF. Full variable domain (remainder filled in from reference TRBV5-4 and TRBJ2-1): ETGVTQSPTHLIKTRGQQVTLRCSSQSGHNTVSWYQQALGQGPQFIFQYYREEENGRGNFPPRFSGLQFPNYSSELNVNALELDDSALYLCASSRRDSSYNEQFFGPGTRLTVL.

The chain couples TRBV5-1 to TRBJ2-3, with 8 bases lining up with TRBD2. V dropped 1 base and J dropped 15; count of bases not matched to a gene: 10. Germline V lookup: CDR1 SGHRS, CDR2 YFSETQ. There are 13 residues in the CDR3. CDR3 in amino acids: CASSLTASGPPYF. CDR3 bases: TGCGCCAGCAGCTTGACGGCTAGCGGGCCCCCCTATTTT.

The chain employs TRBV28 and TRBJ1-2; D gene unclear. Germline CDR1 is MDHEN and CDR2 is SYDVKM. V was trimmed by 6 bases and J by 8 bases, leaving 13 bases between them. The CDR3 contains 12 residues. CDR3 nucleotides: TGTGCCAGCAGCAAGGCCCTAGAAGGCTACACCTTC. Translated: CASSKALEGYTF.

The V and J genes are TRBV19 and TRBJ2-2; TRBD1 matches at 8 bases. The CDR3 totals 13 residues. Germline loops: CDR1 LNHDA, CDR2 SQIVND (reference sequence). J gave up 7 bases and V 4 bases, and 2 bases lay outside the gene matches. CDR3 DNA: TGTGCCAGTAGTAAGACAGGGGTCGGGGAGCTGTTTTTT. This gives the protein CASSKTGVGELFF.